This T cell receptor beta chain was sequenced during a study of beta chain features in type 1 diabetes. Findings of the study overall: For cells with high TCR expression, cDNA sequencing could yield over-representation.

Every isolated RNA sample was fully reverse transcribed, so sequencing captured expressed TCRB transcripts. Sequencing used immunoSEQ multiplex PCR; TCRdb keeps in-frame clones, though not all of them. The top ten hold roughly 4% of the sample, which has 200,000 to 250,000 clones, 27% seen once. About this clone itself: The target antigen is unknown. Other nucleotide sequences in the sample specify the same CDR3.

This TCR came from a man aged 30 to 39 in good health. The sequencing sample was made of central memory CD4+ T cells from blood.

The CDR3 spells CASRTGTSGYNEQFF. The DNA for the CDR3 is TGTGCCAGCAGGACTGGGACTAGCGGGTACAATGAGCAGTTCTTC. The V call is TRBV2, the J call TRBJ2-1, with 12 bases matching TRBD2. The trim removed 6 bases at V and 4 bases at J, leaving 4 bases unmatched. Germline V gene sequence: CDR1 SNHLY, CDR2 FYNNEI. The CDR3 loop spans 15 amino acids.